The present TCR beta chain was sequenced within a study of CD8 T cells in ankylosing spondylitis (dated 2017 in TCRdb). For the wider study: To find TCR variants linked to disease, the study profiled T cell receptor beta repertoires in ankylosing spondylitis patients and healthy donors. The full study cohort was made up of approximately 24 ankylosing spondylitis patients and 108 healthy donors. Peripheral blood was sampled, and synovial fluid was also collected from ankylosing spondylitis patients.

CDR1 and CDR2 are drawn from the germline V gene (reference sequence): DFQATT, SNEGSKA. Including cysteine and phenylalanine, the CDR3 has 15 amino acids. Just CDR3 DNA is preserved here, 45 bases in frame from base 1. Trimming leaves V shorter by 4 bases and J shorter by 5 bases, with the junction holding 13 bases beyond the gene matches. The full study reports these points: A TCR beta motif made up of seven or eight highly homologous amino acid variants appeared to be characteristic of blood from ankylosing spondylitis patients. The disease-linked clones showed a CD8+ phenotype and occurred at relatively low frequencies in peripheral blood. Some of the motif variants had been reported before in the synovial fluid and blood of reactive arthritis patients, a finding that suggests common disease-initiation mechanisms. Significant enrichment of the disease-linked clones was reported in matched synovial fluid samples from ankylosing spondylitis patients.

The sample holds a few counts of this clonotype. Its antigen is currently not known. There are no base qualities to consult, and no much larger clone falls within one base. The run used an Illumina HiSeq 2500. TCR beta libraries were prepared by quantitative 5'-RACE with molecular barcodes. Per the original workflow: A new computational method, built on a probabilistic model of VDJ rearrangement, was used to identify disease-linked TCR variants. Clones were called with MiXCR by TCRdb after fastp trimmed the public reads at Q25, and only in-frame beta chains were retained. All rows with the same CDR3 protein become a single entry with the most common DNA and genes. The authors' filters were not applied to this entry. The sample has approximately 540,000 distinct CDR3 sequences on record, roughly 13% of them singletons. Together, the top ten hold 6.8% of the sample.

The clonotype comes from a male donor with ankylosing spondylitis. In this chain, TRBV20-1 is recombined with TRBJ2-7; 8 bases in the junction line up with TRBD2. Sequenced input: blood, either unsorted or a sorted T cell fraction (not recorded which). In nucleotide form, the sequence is TGCAGTGCTACCCGCCCTGGACTAGCTGGAAACGAGCAGTACTTC. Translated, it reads CSATRPGLAGNEQYF.